The source of this T cell receptor beta chain is a study of graft-versus-host responses after intestinal transplantation. Study information: Isolated intestinal, liver-intestinal, or multivisceral transplants were what recipients had.

To note about this clone: Its antigen remains unidentified.

Study-level results: Individuals carrying graft-donor T cell macrochimerism showed high graft-versus-host to host-versus-graft clonal ratios in allografts.

Assay: immunoSEQ multiplex PCR; the TCRdb copy retains only in-frame clones and omits some. The sample consists of about 110,000 clones, approximately 88% of them appearing once. The clonotype was recovered from a human donor who was the organ donor for an intestinal transplant. Sequencing used unstimulated CD4+ T cells sorted from spleen or lymph node cells, obtained before transplant.

For the CDR3, the DNA is TGTGCCAGCAGTGGCACGTTTTTGGACGAGCAGTACTTC. It specifies CASSGTFLDEQYF. V gene TRBV6-1 combines with J gene TRBJ2-5; no reliable D call. The end of the DNA fits TRBJ2-7 better, so the J call may be wrong. The CDR3 consists of 13 residues. The germline CDR1 and CDR2 sequences are MNHNS and SASEGT.